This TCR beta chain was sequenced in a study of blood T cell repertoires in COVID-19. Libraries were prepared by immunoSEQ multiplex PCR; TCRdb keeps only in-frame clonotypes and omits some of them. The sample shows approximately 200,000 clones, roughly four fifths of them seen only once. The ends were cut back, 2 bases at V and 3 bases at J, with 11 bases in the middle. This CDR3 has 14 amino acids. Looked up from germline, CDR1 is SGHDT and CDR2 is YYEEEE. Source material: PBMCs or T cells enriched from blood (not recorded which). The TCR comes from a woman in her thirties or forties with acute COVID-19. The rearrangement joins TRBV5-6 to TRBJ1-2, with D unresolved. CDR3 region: CASSLSILDYGYTF. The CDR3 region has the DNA TGTGCCAGCAGCTTATCGATCTTAGACTATGGCTACACCTTC.